The following is a TCR beta chain sequence with its context. Its antigen is undetermined. These data come from a study of T cells after yellow fever vaccination. About the research overall: Fractions of limited cellularity were prepared by means of SMART-Seq v4 Ultra Low Input.

Template switching by 5'RACE produced TCR cDNA, adding a universal primer site and UMIs. Using its own MiXCR run on the 5' RACE reads, TCRdb lists one record per CDR3 protein. The table has around 400,000 distinct CDR3 sequences, around 10% seen once. Study findings and constraints: A weaker but faster secondary response was observed, peaking on day 5 versus 15. Clones that expanded after primary vaccination mostly reappeared after the booster (96% CD4, approximately 85% CD8).

The sample consisted of PBMCs, taken on the day of the first yellow fever vaccination. The sequence came from a man aged 18 to 30 who received the YFV17D yellow fever vaccine.

This CDR3 is CASSESIHQGTGTPYEQYV. In DNA, the CDR3 is TGTGCCAGCAGTGAATCAATCCACCAAGGGACCGGGACCCCCTACGAGCAGTACGTC. The rearrangement uses TRBV25-1 and TRBJ2-7; either TRBD1 or TRBD2 may fit D (5 bases each). Germline assignment: CDR1 MGHDK and CDR2 SYGVNS. Trimming removed 1 base from V and 2 bases from J, with 24 bases in between. The CDR3 has 19 residues.